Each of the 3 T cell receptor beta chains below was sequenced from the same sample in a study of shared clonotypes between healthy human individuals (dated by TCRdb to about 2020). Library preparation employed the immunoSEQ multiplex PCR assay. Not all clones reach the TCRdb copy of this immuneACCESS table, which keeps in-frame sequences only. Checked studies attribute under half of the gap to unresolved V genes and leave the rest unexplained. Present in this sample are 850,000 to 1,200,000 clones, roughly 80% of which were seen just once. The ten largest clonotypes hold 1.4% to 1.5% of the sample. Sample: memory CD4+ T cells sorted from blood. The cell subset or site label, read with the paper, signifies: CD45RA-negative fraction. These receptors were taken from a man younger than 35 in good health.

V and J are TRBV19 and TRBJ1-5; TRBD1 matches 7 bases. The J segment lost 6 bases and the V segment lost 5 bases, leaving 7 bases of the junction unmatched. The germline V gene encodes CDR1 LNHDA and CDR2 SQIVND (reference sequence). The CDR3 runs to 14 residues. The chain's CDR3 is CASSSQGFGQPQHF. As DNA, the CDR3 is TGTGCCAGTAGTTCACAGGGGTTCGGTCAGCCCCAGCATTTT.

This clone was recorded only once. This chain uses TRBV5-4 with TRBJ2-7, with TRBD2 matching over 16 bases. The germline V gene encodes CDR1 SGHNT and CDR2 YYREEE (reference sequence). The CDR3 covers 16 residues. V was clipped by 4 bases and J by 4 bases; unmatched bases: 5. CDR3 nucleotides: TGTGCCAGCAGCGCCGGGACTAGCGGGGGGGTATACGAGCAGTACTTC. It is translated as CASSAGTSGGVYEQYF. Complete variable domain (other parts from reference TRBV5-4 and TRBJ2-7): ETGVTQSPTHLIKTRGQQVTLRCSSQSGHNTVSWYQQALGQGPQFIFQYYREEENGRGNFPPRFSGLQFPNYSSELNVNALELDDSALYLCASSAGTSGGVYEQYFGPGTRLTVT.

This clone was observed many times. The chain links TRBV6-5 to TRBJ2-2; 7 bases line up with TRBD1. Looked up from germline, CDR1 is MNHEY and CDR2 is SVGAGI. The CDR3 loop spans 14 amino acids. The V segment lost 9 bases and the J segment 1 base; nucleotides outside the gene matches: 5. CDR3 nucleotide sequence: TGTGCCAGTGTCAGGGGGTGGAACACCGGGGAGCTGTTTTTT. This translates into CASVRGWNTGELFF.